This is a list of T cell receptor beta chains from one sample in a study of cytomegalovirus exposure and HLA in healthy donors. Only in-frame clones appear in the TCRdb table, and some are missing; sequencing was by immunoSEQ multiplex PCR. This sample carries about 130,000 clones, roughly 83% of them seen once, and the ten largest clones take around 1.2%. Input material: PBMCs. These receptors were collected from a girl aged 2-10 years in good health and CMV-seronegative. CDR3s include the opening cysteine and the closing phenylalanine or tryptophan. Fields, in order: CDR3 length, V gene, clone size, J gene, D gene, CDR3 protein, CDR3 DNA. A D gene is named only where the DNA matches it firmly. Clone size is shown for a subset of rows, as once, few, many or a class of expanded clone.

12	TRBV7-8	-	TRBJ1-5	-	CASSLRDQPQHF	TGTGCCAGCAGCTTACGGGATCAGCCCCAGCATTTT
17	TRBV5-3	once	TRBJ1-3	-	CASWLQGTVNSGNTIYF	TGTGCCAGTTGGCTTCAGGGGACGGTTAACTCTGGAAACACCATATATTTT
13	TRBV7-2	-	TRBJ2-7	-	CASSLVSSYEQYF	TGTGCCAGCAGCTTAGTGAGCTCCTACGAGCAGTACTTC
17	TRBV14	-	TRBJ2-1	TRBD2	CASSQVLPGLAGGMKFF	TGTGCCAGCAGCCAAGTTCTTCCGGGACTAGCGGGAGGTATGAAGTTCTTC
14	TRBV25-1	-	TRBJ2-5	TRBD2	CASSEQYGAREQYF	TGTGCCAGCAGTGAACAATACGGGGCGCGGGAGCAGTACTTC
15	TRBV19	-	TRBJ1-4	-	CASSILGQANEKLFF	TGTGCCAGTAGTATTCTGGGACAAGCTAATGAAAAACTGTTTTTT
13	TRBV2	-	TRBJ1-5	-	CASTVQRYQPQHF	TGTGCCAGCACGGTACAGAGATATCAGCCCCAGCATTTT
13	TRBV29-1	-	TRBJ1-1	TRBD1	CSGDRVLIPEAFF	TGCAGCGGGGACAGGGTTTTGATCCCTGAAGCTTTCTTT
15	TRBV12-1	-	TRBJ1-2	-	CASSPHPGQGDGYTF	TGTGCCAGCAGCCCGCACCCGGGACAGGGTGATGGCTACACCTTC
15	TRBV5-1	-	TRBJ1-3	TRBD1	CASSKDRDLGNTIYF	TGCGCCAGCAGCAAAGACAGGGATCTAGGAAACACCATATATTTT
14	TRBV9	-	TRBJ2-1	TRBD2	CASSLTSGGVEQFF	TGTGCCAGCAGCTTGACTAGCGGGGGCGTTGAGCAGTTCTTC
15	TRBV7-3	-	TRBJ2-5	TRBD2	CASSLNSGGQETQYF	TGTGCCAGCAGCTTAAACAGCGGGGGTCAAGAGACCCAGTACTTC
13	TRBV27	-	TRBJ2-3	-	CASSFQGTDTQYF	TGTGCCAGCAGCTTCCAGGGGACAGATACGCAGTATTTT
13	TRBV11-1	-	TRBJ2-7	TRBD1	CASSLGQAGEQYF	TGTGCCAGCAGCTTGGGACAGGCCGGCGAGCAGTACTTC
17	TRBV5-6	-	TRBJ2-7	-	CASSSYGSSGLTYEQYF	TGTGCCAGCAGCTCCTACGGCTCCAGCGGACTGACCTACGAGCAGTACTTC
14	TRBV5-6	-	TRBJ1-2	TRBD1	CASSSPDRAYGYTF	TGTGCCAGCAGCTCCCCGGACAGGGCCTATGGCTACACCTTC
14	TRBV6-1	-	TRBJ2-7	-	CASSESGGAYEQYF	TGTGCCAGCAGTGAATCCGGGGGAGCCTACGAGCAGTACTTC
16	TRBV4-1	-	TRBJ2-3	TRBD2	CASSQSTSGSVDTQYF	TGCGCCAGCAGCCAGAGTACTAGCGGGAGTGTTGATACGCAGTATTTT
16	TRBV7-7	-	TRBJ2-7	TRBD1	CASSLALRTGNHEQYF	TGTGCTAGCAGCTTAGCGCTGCGGACAGGGAACCACGAGCAGTACTTC
18	TRBV5-1	-	TRBJ2-6	TRBD2	CASSLGWVGGGKTNVLTF	TGCGCCAGCAGCTTGGGGTGGGTTGGGGGGGGTAAGACCAACGTCCTGACTTTC
12	TRBV19	few	TRBJ1-2	-	CASSIGQGGYTF	TGTGCCAGTAGTATTGGGCAGGGAGGCTACACCTTC
14	TRBV10-2	-	TRBJ2-7	TRBD1	CASGALGQGDEQYF	TGCGCCAGCGGGGCATTAGGACAGGGCGACGAGCAGTACTTC
12	TRBV6-6	-	TRBJ2-7	TRBD2	CASSYPSGEQYF	TGTGCCAGCAGTTACCCTAGCGGCGAGCAGTACTTC